Sequencing of this TCR beta chain was carried out in a study of regulatory dendritic cells for organ transplantation. The overall study: Regulatory dendritic cells came from monocytes given vitamin D3 and IL-10.

Study conclusions and caveats: Memory CD8+ clonal expansion seemed more limited with regulatory than mature dendritic cells.

The ends were cut back, 7 bases at V and 7 bases at J, with 19 bases in the middle. This CDR3 has 13 residues. Germline V gene data show CDR1 as SQVTM and CDR2 as ANQGSEA. Sorted T cells were CFSE-labeled and cultured four to five days with allogeneic regulatory or mature dendritic cells at 1:10. Comment on this clone: The antigen is not known.

The method was immunoSEQ multiplex PCR; TCRdb's version includes in-frame clones alone and lacks a portion of them. In the table there are over 8,000 clones, about 85% of which are singletons. The sequenced sample consisted of memory CD4+ T cells from blood cultured with dendritic cells. Subset: CD45RO+ memory T cells. This TCR was recovered from a human donor in good health. The genes are TRBV29-1 and TRBJ2-5; perhaps TRBD2 as D (6 bases). CDR3 nucleotides: TGCAGCGCCTATGGCCACAGAGCGGGGACCCAGTACTTC. It yields the protein CSAYGHRAGTQYF.